These 22 T cell receptor beta chains were sequenced from one sample in a study of identical twins. TCRdb processed the 5' RACE reads anew with MiXCR; each CDR3 protein has one entry. The data contain around 680,000 distinct CDR3 sequences, 8.5% to 9.5% of them singletons. These data also featured in a second study, about yellow fever vaccine responses in identical twins.

The sequencing input was PBMCs. The source of these receptors is a woman aged 18-30 years in good health.

This clonotype was observed a few times. V and J are TRBV15 and TRBJ2-1; 11 bases align to TRBD1. The CDR3 totals 17 residues. The trim removed 0 bases at V and 8 bases at J, leaving 9 bases unmatched. CDR1 and CDR2 (germline): LNHNV, YYDKDF (reference sequence). The CDR3 DNA reads as TGTGCCACCAGCAGAGATTTGGACAGGGGGCGCCCCGATGAGCAGTTCTTC. Translating it yields CATSRDLDRGRPDEQFF.

This clonotype was seen at least ten times. This chain uses TRBV10-3 with TRBJ2-5; TRBD1 might be the D (5 bases). Trimming removed 4 bases from V and 2 bases from J, with 14 bases in between. Per germline, CDR1 ENHRY and CDR2 SYGVKD. This CDR3 spans 15 amino acids. The CDR3 spells CAISAGRVQQETQYF. The DNA of the CDR3 is TGTGCCATCAGTGCTGGCAGGGTGCAACAAGAGACCCAGTACTTC.

This chain joins TRBV5-5 and TRBJ2-1; TRBD2 agrees at 7 bases. The germline V gene encodes CDR1 SGHKS and CDR2 YYEKEE (reference sequence). Trimming removed 4 bases from V and 7 bases from J; junction bases left unmatched: 14. The CDR3 has 16 residues. CDR3 protein: CASSLFGGGRLNEQFF. The CDR3 DNA reads TGTGCCAGCAGCCTCTTTGGGGGAGGGCGTTTAAATGAGCAGTTCTTC.

J is TRBJ2-1 and V is TRBV4-3; TRBD1 might be the D (6 bases). The CDR3 loop spans 15 amino acids. Germline V lookup: CDR1 LGHNA, CDR2 YSLEER. Trimming took 1 base from V and 6 from J, leaving 13 bases between them. The CDR3 sequence: CASSQARGGSNEQFF. CDR3 nucleotide sequence: TGCGCCAGCAGCCAAGCCAGGGGTGGTAGCAATGAGCAGTTCTTC.

The V gene is TRBV28, the J gene TRBJ2-1; D is unresolved. Trimming removed 6 bases at V and 5 bases at J, with 11 bases between. The CDR3 is 13 amino acids. Germline-derived CDR1 and CDR2 are MDHEN and SYDVKM. The DNA of the CDR3 is TGTGCCAGCAGGTCATCTTACGACAATGAGCAGTTCTTC. It specifies CASRSSYDNEQFF.

The chain recombines TRBV7-9 with TRBJ1-4, with 9 bases fitting TRBD1. The CDR3 runs to 15 residues. The ends lost 4 bases at V and 5 bases at J; junction bases unmatched: 5. Germline values: CDR1 SEHNR, CDR2 FQNEAQ (reference sequence). The CDR3: CASSSWTGANEKLFF. CDR3 DNA: TGTGCCAGCAGCTCTTGGACAGGGGCGAATGAAAAACTGTTTTTT.

This clonotype has at least ten counts. The CDR3 loop is CSVSGTGDYGYTF. The CDR3 nucleotides read TGCAGCGTTTCCGGGACAGGGGACTATGGCTACACCTTC. The V gene is TRBV29-1, the J gene TRBJ1-2, with 10 bases aligning to TRBD1. V was pared by 5 bases and J by 3 bases, with 3 bases of the junction left unmatched. The CDR3 has 13 residues. CDR1 is SQVTM, CDR2 ANQGSEA, per germline.

The chain is built from TRBV6-1 and TRBJ2-3, with a possible D match to TRBD2 (6 bases). V lost 5 bases and J lost 3, with 15 bases in between. CDR1 is MNHNS, CDR2 SASEGT, per germline. There are 15 residues in the CDR3. The CDR3 nucleotides read TGTGCCAGCAGTACCGGGGGAGCTAGAACAGATACGCAGTATTTT. Amino acids: CASSTGGARTDTQYF.

This clonotype was observed many times. The chain combines TRBV20-1 with TRBJ1-1; D is unclear. The length of the CDR3 is 13 residues. Between the trimmed V and J ends, which lost 0 bases and 1 base, there was a span of 6 bases. The germline V gene encodes CDR1 DFQATT and CDR2 SNEGSKA (reference sequence). As DNA, the CDR3 is TGCAGTGCTAGAGAGCCAGGGAACACTGAAGCTTTCTTT. Its translation is CSAREPGNTEAFF.

The rearrangement joins TRBV6-1 to TRBJ1-1; TRBD1 matches at 7 bases. The CDR3 consists of 15 residues. V dropped 10 bases and J dropped 4; count of bases not matched to a gene: 15. Looked up from germline, CDR1 is MNHNS and CDR2 is SASEGT. The CDR3 DNA reads as TGTGCCATCGACAGGGTAACACCGGGGAGCACTGAAGCTTTCTTT. Translation: CAIDRVTPGSTEAFF.

The genes are TRBV20-1 and TRBJ2-1; D is unresolved. Germline V gene data show CDR1 as DFQATT and CDR2 as SNEGSKA (reference sequence). Trimming removed 0 bases from V and 3 bases from J, with 12 bases in between. The CDR3 extends over 15 amino acids. CDR3 nucleotides: TGCAGTGCTAGAGATCTCTGGCTCAGCTACAATGAGCAGTTCTTC. It codes for CSARDLWLSYNEQFF.

A few counts support this clonotype. This chain connects TRBV30 to TRBJ2-3; D is unclear. CDR3 length equals 14 residues. Between the trimmed V and J ends, which lost 5 bases and 0 bases, there was a span of 12 bases. Per the germline V gene, CDR1 is GTSNPN and CDR2 is SVGIG (reference sequence). The CDR3 DNA reads TGTGCCTGGCGGCCGGCCCCGAGCACAGATACGCAGTATTTT. This sequence encodes CAWRPAPSTDTQYF.

This clonotype occurred a few times. The chain employs TRBV4-2 and TRBJ1-2; perhaps TRBD1 as D (6 bases). This CDR3 contains 15 residues. V lost 1 base, J lost 7 bases, and 16 bases lay in between. CDR1 and CDR2 (germline): LGHNA, YNFKEQ. As DNA, the CDR3 is TGTGCCAGCAGCCAAGTCGGGATGGGGGCTGGTGGCTACACCTTC. Residues: CASSQVGMGAGGYTF.

The chain carries TRBV20-1 and TRBJ1-2; D gene uncertain. The CDR3 length is 13 residues. V was shortened by 0 bases and J by 4 bases, with 9 bases between the two germline ends. Germline V CDR1 and CDR2: DFQATT, SNEGSKA (reference sequence). The CDR3 is CSAREPGFYGYTF. CDR3 coding DNA: TGCAGTGCTAGAGAGCCAGGATTCTATGGCTACACCTTC.

This clonotype has at least ten counts. The chain employs TRBV4-1 and TRBJ2-7; 7 bases line up with TRBD1. The CDR3 loop spans 17 amino acids. Germline V gene lookup returns CDR1 MGHRA and CDR2 YSYEKL. The V gene end was trimmed by 2 bases and the J gene end by 0 bases; junction bases not matched to a gene: 10. The CDR3 nucleotides read TGCGCCAGCAGCCAATTAAGGGACAGTAGAAGCTCCTACGAGCAGTACTTC. This sequence encodes CASSQLRDSRSSYEQYF.

The chain is built from TRBV7-9 and TRBJ1-4; D remains ambiguous. The germline V gene has CDR1 SEHNR and CDR2 FQNEAQ (reference sequence). V gave up 0 bases and J gave up 5 bases, with 13 bases separating them. The CDR3 sequence is 16 residues long. CDR3 residues: CASSLAKEFLNEKLFF. The CDR3 bases are TGTGCCAGCAGCTTAGCGAAGGAGTTCCTAAATGAAAAACTGTTTTTT. Combining the CDR3 with reference TRBV7-9 and TRBJ1-4 gives the whole variable domain DTGVSQNPRHKITKRGQNVTFRCDPISEHNRLYWYRQTLGQGPEFLTYFQNEAQLEKSRLLSDRFSAERPKGSFSTLEIQRTEQGDSAMYLCASSLAKEFLNEKLFFGSGTQLSVL.

The chain couples TRBV20-1 to TRBJ2-5; maybe TRBD1 (6 bases). CDR1 is DFQATT and CDR2 is SNEGSKA in the germline V gene (reference sequence). V shed 6 bases and J shed 5 bases, with 19 bases lying between them. The CDR3 has 14 residues. This CDR3 reads CSAERTARVETQYF. For the CDR3, the DNA is TGCAGTGCAGAGAGGACAGCGAGGGTTGAGACCCAGTACTTC.

As regards this clonotype: Germline and junction disagree at one end, which may indicate a read error. The rearrangement uses TRBV12-3 or TRBV12-4 and TRBJ2-5, with D unresolved. This CDR3 has 11 amino acids. CDR3 nucleotides: TGTGTCAGCAGTTTCGGAGAGACCCAGTACTTC. Residues: CVSSFGETQYF.

The table lists this clonotype with many counts. The V gene is TRBV11-2, the J gene TRBJ2-7; possibly TRBD1 for D (5 bases). CDR3 size: 14 residues. Germline assignment: CDR1 SGHAT and CDR2 FQNNGV. Trimming took 2 bases from V and 0 from J, leaving 8 bases between them. The CDR3: CASSLMTVSYEQYF. The CDR3 nucleotides are TGTGCCAGCAGCTTAATGACAGTCTCCTACGAGCAGTACTTC.

There are a few counts of this clonotype. J is TRBJ2-7 and V is TRBV20-1, with TRBD2 matching over 9 bases. Unmatched junction bases numbered 14, after V lost 5 bases and J lost 6 bases. The CDR3 contains 15 residues. Per germline, CDR1 DFQATT and CDR2 SNEGSKA (reference sequence). CDR3 coding DNA: TGCAGTGCTCAAGGACTAGCGCGGGGAGTTCTCGAGCAGTACTTC. It specifies CSAQGLARGVLEQYF.

This chain connects TRBV14 to TRBJ1-2; D is unresolved. CDR3 size: 12 residues. The V gene's germline CDR1 is SGHDN and CDR2 FVKESK. V lost 3 bases and J lost 2, with 4 bases in between. The CDR3 sequence is CASSHSNYGYTF. CDR3 nucleotide sequence: TGTGCCAGCAGCCACTCCAACTATGGCTACACCTTC. The full variable domain, with the rest looked up from reference TRBV14 and TRBJ1-2, is EAGVTQFPSHSVIEKGQTVTLRCDPISGHDNLYWYRRVMGKEIKFLLHFVKESKQDESGMPNNRFLAERTGGTYSTLKVQPAELEDSGVYFCASSHSNYGYTFGSGTRLTVV.

The chain employs TRBV20-1 and TRBJ2-7, with D possibly TRBD2 on 6 matching bases. With 2 bases removed from V and 3 bases from J, the gap between germline ends came to 14 bases. The CDR3 has 14 residues. Germline-derived CDR1 and CDR2 are DFQATT and SNEGSKA (reference sequence). In DNA form, the CDR3 reads TGCAGTGCTAGACCTCACACTAGCAGCTACGAGCAGTACTTC. Its protein is CSARPHTSSYEQYF.